The TCR beta chain described here comes from a study of cytomegalovirus exposure and HLA in healthy donors. Germline CDR1 reads MNHEY; CDR2 reads SMNVEV (reference sequence). CDR3 length equals 13 residues. Trimming took off 6 bases at V and 8 bases at J, with 16 bases between the two ends. 13 Jbeta primers and 60 Vbeta primers were used for the PCR. TCRdb's table, derived via immunoSEQ multiplex PCR, lists solely in-frame clones and lacks some. The sample includes under 200,000 clones, roughly 75% seen only once; the top ten take around 4.7%. Concerning this clone: The target antigen is unknown.

Findings and caveats of the study: Productive rates of about 90% or about 30% were seen for most TCR beta V segments in an earlier analysis. Researchers left out some V segments, among them TRBV6-2 and TRBV6-3, as indistinguishable. It has been reported that TCR beta sequences accurately predicted the HLA-A and HLA-B alleles of most subjects.

The chain uses TRBV27 and TRBJ1-2, with D possibly matching TRBD1 (6 bases). The receptor comes from a male donor in good health and CMV-seronegative. Sequencing was carried out using PBMCs. CDR3 coding DNA: TGTGCCAGCAGGGCTAAGTGGGGGCCGGGCTACACCTTC. The encoded protein is CASRAKWGPGYTF.